This T cell receptor beta chain was documented in a study of cytotoxic CD8 clonotypes in ibrutinib-treated CLL. About the research overall: Outcomes included around 24 partial and 2 complete responses; after median around 65 months, around 15 stayed remitted and about 12 progressed. Study-wide findings and caveats: The public clonotypes identified were infrequent and showed contraction or stability on treatment.

PBMCs were cryopreserved, and 1.5 to 2.5 micrograms of genomic DNA from them went into TCR beta libraries. About this clone itself: Its specificity is not known.

Target depth was 1 in 200,000 to 1 in 1 million T cells, about 10x per clonotype. Data came from immunoSEQ multiplex PCR; TCRdb stores just in-frame clones and leaves some out. The sample records some 300,000 clones, about 80% being singletons. This receptor was obtained from a human donor with chronic lymphocytic leukemia. The material sequenced was PBMCs, taken before ibrutinib treatment.

The CDR3 sequence: CASSPRQGTSQYF. CDR3 DNA: TGTGCCAGCAGCCCACGACAGGGTACTTCCCAGTACTTC. The chain joins TRBV7-6 to TRBJ2-5, with TRBD1 identical over 7 bases. Germline CDR1 is SGHVS and CDR2 is FNYEAQ. The junction had 9 bases not matched to a gene; V was cut back by 5 bases and J by 9 bases. The CDR3 length is 13 residues.